One sample yielded the 17 T cell receptor beta chains listed below, sequenced in a study of blood T cell repertoires in COVID-19. Using immunoSEQ multiplex PCR, the repertoire was profiled, and TCRdb retains in-frame clones only, with some absent. The sample has about 190,000 clones, 80% to 85% seen once. Material for sequencing was peripheral blood. These receptors came from a woman aged 40 to 50 with acute or convalescent COVID-19.

J is TRBJ2-2 and V is TRBV3-1 (or the pseudogene TRBV3-2), with 7 bases identical to TRBD1. CDR1 is LGHDT and CDR2 is YNNKEL in the germline V gene (reference sequence). The trim removed 2 bases at V and 4 bases at J, leaving 4 bases unmatched. The CDR3 covers 15 residues. CDR3 residues: CASSQPRDSTGELFF. DNA for the CDR3: TGTGCCAGCAGCCAACCCCGGGACAGCACCGGGGAGCTGTTTTTT.

The V and J genes are TRBV28 and TRBJ1-5, with D possibly matching TRBD1 (5 bases). Germline V gene sequence: CDR1 MDHEN, CDR2 SYDVKM. The CDR3 covers 12 residues. Trimming cost V 6 bases and J 4 bases, with 7 bases left between them. This CDR3 is CASRTANQPQHF. CDR3 bases: TGTGCCAGCAGGACAGCTAATCAGCCCCAGCATTTT.

The chain couples TRBV6-1 to TRBJ1-4; possibly TRBD1 for D (5 bases). This CDR3 region has 15 residues. The germline CDR1 and CDR2 sequences are MNHNS and SASEGT. Trimming shortened V by 2 bases and J by 8 bases, and 15 bases separated the two germline ends. The chain's CDR3 is CASSEISGGWEKLFF. CDR3 sequence (DNA): TGTGCCAGCAGTGAAATTTCCGGGGGTTGGGAAAAACTGTTTTTT.

This chain connects TRBV30 to TRBJ2-6; a weak D match, TRBD1 (6 bases). Germline CDR1 reads GTSNPN; CDR2 reads SVGIG (reference sequence). V was pared by 3 bases and J by 2 bases, with 11 bases between. The CDR3 sequence is 15 residues long. The CDR3 bases are TGTGCCTGGAGGGGCGCAGGGGCTGGGGCCAACGTCCTGACTTTC. Translating gives CAWRGAGAGANVLTF.

The chain employs TRBV5-1 and TRBJ2-1; 14 nucleotides align to TRBD2. The length of the CDR3 is 20 residues. Germline trimming cut 1 base from V and 10 bases from J; bases unmatched to any gene: 19. Germline-derived CDR1 and CDR2 are SGHRS and YFSETQ. CDR3 in DNA: TGCGCCAGCAGCTTGACCCTTCTTGATTTGACTAGCGGGAGGGTCGGAGAGCAGTTCTTC. Amino acids: CASSLTLLDLTSGRVGEQFF.

The J gene is TRBJ1-5, the V gene TRBV9; D is uncertain. This CDR3 comprises 15 residues. Trimming removed 0 bases from V and 11 bases from J, with 18 bases in between. In germline, CDR1 is SGDLS, CDR2 YYNGEE. This CDR3 reads CASSVDGGLFSAQHF. The DNA of the CDR3 is TGTGCCAGCAGCGTAGATGGAGGTCTCTTTTCGGCCCAGCATTTT.

V is TRBV28 and J is TRBJ2-7, with D possibly matching TRBD2 (5 bases). The CDR3 is 13 amino acids. Germline V gene sequence: CDR1 MDHEN, CDR2 SYDVKM. V lost 6 bases, J lost 5 bases, and 14 bases lay in between. CDR3 amino acids: CASRAGLGDEQYF. The CDR3 coding sequence is TGTGCCAGCAGGGCGGGCCTCGGGGACGAGCAGTACTTC.

The chain employs TRBV2 and TRBJ1-2; D might be TRBD1 (6 bases). Trimming pared 4 bases from V and 8 bases from J, leaving 14 bases between. The germline V gene has CDR1 SNHLY and CDR2 FYNNEI. CDR3 length: 13 residues. In DNA form, the CDR3 reads TGTGCCAGCAGTGTGGGGGCAGGGACCGGCTACACCTTC. It is translated as CASSVGAGTGYTF.

In this sample, this clone turned up once. This chain links TRBV5-8 with TRBJ2-7; TRBD2 might be the D (5 bases). This CDR3 comprises 15 residues. With 3 bases removed from V and 5 bases from J, the gap between germline ends came to 18 bases. Germline-derived CDR1 and CDR2 are SGHTS and YDEGEE. CDR3 amino acids: CASSYLGVPFNEQYF. In DNA, the CDR3 is TGTGCCAGCAGCTACCTCGGGGTCCCGTTCAACGAGCAGTACTTC.

The chain combines TRBV2 with TRBJ1-6; D remains unclear. Germline CDR1 reads SNHLY; CDR2 reads FYNNEI. Trimming took off 0 bases at V and 9 bases at J, with 9 bases between the two ends. This CDR3 is built from 14 residues. The DNA for the CDR3 is TGTGCCAGCAGTGAAGCCCCCCAGGCTTCACCCCTCCACTTT. The encoded protein is CASSEAPQASPLHF.

This chain connects TRBV6-6 to TRBJ2-7; weak D call: TRBD2 (7 bases). V shed 7 bases and J shed 7 bases, with 11 bases lying between them. The germline V gene has CDR1 MNHNY and CDR2 SVGAGI (reference sequence). CDR3 length: 11 amino acids. CDR3 nucleotide sequence: TGTGCCAGCACTAGGGGGGGGGAGCAGTACTTC. Amino acid sequence: CASTRGGEQYF.

The CDR3 DNA sequence: TGTGCCAGCAGCTCGACAGGGAGCGAGCAGTACTTC. Amino acid sequence: CASSSTGSEQYF. The chain links TRBV27 to TRBJ2-7; TRBD1 matches at 7 bases. The CDR3 has 12 amino acids. Germline V gives CDR1 MNHEY, CDR2 SMNVEV (reference sequence). V gave up 6 bases and J gave up 6 bases; unmatched junction bases: 5.

The V and J genes are TRBV10-1 and TRBJ2-1; 7 positions agree with TRBD2. V shed 5 bases and J 2 bases; nucleotides not matched to a gene: 6. CDR1 is WNHNN and CDR2 is SYGVQD in the germline V gene (reference sequence). This CDR3 contains 15 residues. CDR3 sequence: CASSLPGGPYNEQFF. CDR3 bases: TGCGCCAGCAGTCTCCCGGGAGGACCCTACAATGAGCAGTTCTTC.

The V call is TRBV4-1, the J call TRBJ1-5, with TRBD1 matching 7 bases. CDR1 is MGHRA and CDR2 is YSYEKL in the germline V gene. Trimming took 0 bases from V and 9 from J; bases not matched to a gene: 5. The CDR3 covers 14 residues. CDR3 in amino acids: CASSQDTGERPQHF. In DNA, the CDR3 is TGCGCCAGCAGCCAAGATACAGGGGAGAGGCCCCAGCATTTT.

The CDR3 loop reads CASSLRETQYF. CDR3 bases: TGTGCCAGCAGCTTGAGAGAGACCCAGTACTTC. The chain combines TRBV13 with TRBJ2-5, with D unclear. Deletions cut 3 bases from V and 4 bases from J, with 3 bases between. Germline loops: CDR1 PRHDT, CDR2 FYEKMQ (reference sequence). The CDR3 loop spans 11 amino acids.

For this clone: A junction boundary mismatches the germline segment, possibly from a read error. The chain links TRBV27 to TRBJ2-2; TRBD1 is a possible D gene (6 bases). There are 15 residues in the CDR3. CDR1 and CDR2 from the germline V gene are MNHEY and SMNVEV (reference sequence). CDR3 nucleotides: TGTGCCAGCAGTATCTTAGGACAGAGCTACGGGAAGCTGTTTTTT. Protein: CASSILGQSYGKLFF.

V is TRBV11-3 and J is TRBJ2-5; no clear D gene. Looked up from germline, CDR1 is SGHNT and CDR2 is YENEEA. The CDR3 is 13 amino acids. Trimming pared 5 bases from V and 1 base from J, leaving 8 bases between. CDR3 region: CASSLEFQETQYF. CDR3 nucleotides: TGTGCCAGCAGCCTGGAGTTCCAAGAGACCCAGTACTTC.